This is a list of T cell receptor beta chains from one sample in a study of blood T cell repertoires in COVID-19. The repertoire was sequenced with immunoSEQ multiplex PCR; TCRdb's copy has only in-frame clones and lacks some. The repertoire consists of about 420,000 clones, with about 87% occurring once and the leading ten covering approximately 0.92%. Sequences were obtained from peripheral blood. These receptors were obtained from a man aged 18 to 30 with COVID-19, enrolled during active disease. CDR3s include the opening cysteine and the closing phenylalanine or tryptophan. The order of the fields is D gene, J gene, clone size, V gene, CDR3 DNA, CDR3 protein. A D gene is named only where the DNA matches it firmly. Not all rows give a size; the values are once, few, many and, for expanded clones, a class.

d_call: .; j_call: TRBJ2-2; clone_size: few; v_call: TRBV7-9; cdr3_nt: TGTGCCAGCAGCTCCGGCGGACTGGCCACCGGGGAGCTGTTTTTT; cdr3_aa: CASSSGGLATGELFF
d_call: .; j_call: TRBJ2-2; clone_size: .; v_call: TRBV4-1; cdr3_nt: TGCGCCAGCAGCCAAGGGGCTGTTTACATGGCCGGGGAGCTGTTTTTT; cdr3_aa: CASSQGAVYMAGELFF
d_call: .; j_call: TRBJ2-5; clone_size: .; v_call: TRBV15; cdr3_nt: TGTGCCACCAGCAGAGATAGGCACGGGATGTACGAGACCCAGTACTTC; cdr3_aa: CATSRDRHGMYETQYF
d_call: TRBD2; j_call: TRBJ2-3; clone_size: .; v_call: TRBV18; cdr3_nt: TGTGCCAGCTCACCACTAGCGGGAGGGCCCACAGATACGCAGTATTTT; cdr3_aa: CASSPLAGGPTDTQYF
d_call: TRBD2; j_call: TRBJ2-5; clone_size: .; v_call: TRBV23-1; cdr3_nt: TGCGCCAGCAGTCGCTCAGGGAGGGTTTGCCAAGAGACCCAGTACTTC; cdr3_aa: CASSRSGRVCQETQYF
d_call: .; j_call: TRBJ1-5; clone_size: .; v_call: TRBV12-3/TRBV12-4; cdr3_nt: TGTGCCAGCAGTTTACAGGGAAATCAGCCCCAGCATTTT; cdr3_aa: CASSLQGNQPQHF
d_call: .; j_call: TRBJ1-1; clone_size: .; v_call: TRBV7-9; cdr3_nt: TGTGCCAGCAGCTCAGGGGACTATACTAACACTGAAGCTTTCTTT; cdr3_aa: CASSSGDYTNTEAFF
d_call: TRBD1; j_call: TRBJ2-1; clone_size: few; v_call: TRBV11-2; cdr3_nt: TGTGCCAGCAGCTTAGAGGGACAGGAATACAATGAGCAGTTCTTC; cdr3_aa: CASSLEGQEYNEQFF
d_call: .; j_call: TRBJ2-1; clone_size: .; v_call: TRBV9; cdr3_nt: TGTGCCAGCAGCGTAGACGGGAGAACTGAGCAGTTCTTC; cdr3_aa: CASSVDGRTEQFF
d_call: TRBD1; j_call: TRBJ1-2; clone_size: once; v_call: TRBV6-5; cdr3_nt: TGTGCCAGCAGTTACCAGACAGGGGATCCCTATGGCTACACCTTC; cdr3_aa: CASSYQTGDPYGYTF
d_call: .; j_call: TRBJ1-4; clone_size: .; v_call: TRBV4-2; cdr3_nt: TGTGCCAGCAGCCCAGGGGCAGTCCGAGGGGAAAAACTGTTTTTT; cdr3_aa: CASSPGAVRGEKLFF
d_call: TRBD1; j_call: TRBJ1-5; clone_size: .; v_call: TRBV24-1; cdr3_nt: TGTGCCACCAGTGATTTCGCGACAGGGTTCAATCAGCCCCAGCATTTT; cdr3_aa: CATSDFATGFNQPQHF
d_call: TRBD1; j_call: TRBJ1-6; clone_size: .; v_call: TRBV2; cdr3_nt: TGTGCCAGCACCTTACAGGGGAACTATAATTCACCCCTCCACTTT; cdr3_aa: CASTLQGNYNSPLHF
d_call: TRBD2; j_call: TRBJ2-1; clone_size: .; v_call: TRBV7-9; cdr3_nt: TGTGCCAGCAGCCCGCTAGCGGGGGGGTTCAACAATGAGCAGTTCTTC; cdr3_aa: CASSPLAGGFNNEQFF
d_call: .; j_call: TRBJ2-3; clone_size: .; v_call: TRBV5-8; cdr3_nt: TGTGCCAGCAGTTCTTTCGTTGGGGCGGATACGCAGTATTTT; cdr3_aa: CASSSFVGADTQYF
d_call: .; j_call: TRBJ1-1; clone_size: .; v_call: TRBV11-2; cdr3_nt: TGTGCCAGCAGCTTACAATACAGGGATGAAAAAGCTTTCTTT; cdr3_aa: CASSLQYRDEKAFF
d_call: .; j_call: TRBJ2-1; clone_size: .; v_call: TRBV24-1; cdr3_nt: TGTGCCACCAGTGGGCCAGGGGACCTTTACAATGAGCAGTTCTTC; cdr3_aa: CATSGPGDLYNEQFF
d_call: .; j_call: TRBJ2-2; clone_size: .; v_call: TRBV10-3; cdr3_nt: TGTGCCATCAGTGCCCCGGGTACCCCCGGGGAGCTGTTTTTT; cdr3_aa: CAISAPGTPGELFF
d_call: TRBD1; j_call: TRBJ2-7; clone_size: .; v_call: TRBV25-1; cdr3_nt: TGTGCCAGCAGAAGGACAGGGCGGTCCTACGAGCAGTACTTC; cdr3_aa: CASRRTGRSYEQYF
d_call: .; j_call: TRBJ1-4; clone_size: once; v_call: TRBV30; cdr3_nt: TGTGCCTGGGGTAGAGAAAAACTGTTTTTT; cdr3_aa: CAWGREKLFF
d_call: .; j_call: TRBJ1-6; clone_size: .; v_call: TRBV5-6; cdr3_nt: TGTGCCAGCAGCGCAGGGGAATACTCACCCCTCCACTTT; cdr3_aa: CASSAGEYSPLHF
d_call: .; j_call: TRBJ1-6; clone_size: .; v_call: TRBV2; cdr3_nt: TGTGCCAGCAGTGAAGCACGGGGGGCAAATTCACCCCTCCACTTT; cdr3_aa: CASSEARGANSPLHF
d_call: .; j_call: TRBJ2-2; clone_size: .; v_call: TRBV2; cdr3_nt: TGTGCCAGCAACAAGGAGATGGGCACCGGGGAGCTGTTTTTT; cdr3_aa: CASNKEMGTGELFF
d_call: .; j_call: TRBJ1-6; clone_size: many; v_call: TRBV2; cdr3_nt: TGTGCCAGCAGTGATGGCGGGGGGCTTCATTCACCCCTCCACTTT; cdr3_aa: CASSDGGGLHSPLHF
d_call: TRBD1; j_call: TRBJ2-2; clone_size: .; v_call: TRBV6-2/TRBV6-3; cdr3_nt: TGTGCCAGCAGACCTATTGACAGGGGGCATGGGGAGCTGTTTTTT; cdr3_aa: CASRPIDRGHGELFF
d_call: .; j_call: TRBJ2-3; clone_size: .; v_call: TRBV24-1; cdr3_nt: TGTGCCACCAGTGTTGTAGAGGCGGGTCAAACAGATACGCAGTATTTT; cdr3_aa: CATSVVEAGQTDTQYF
d_call: .; j_call: TRBJ2-7; clone_size: .; v_call: TRBV3-1/TRBV3-2; cdr3_nt: TGTGCCAGCAGCCAAGAACCGGGGAACTCCTACGAGCAGTACTTC; cdr3_aa: CASSQEPGNSYEQYF
d_call: TRBD1; j_call: TRBJ1-1; clone_size: .; v_call: TRBV7-9; cdr3_nt: TGTGCCAGCAGTTCACAGGGGGACACTGAAGCTTTCTTT; cdr3_aa: CASSSQGDTEAFF
d_call: .; j_call: TRBJ2-1; clone_size: .; v_call: TRBV6-5; cdr3_nt: TGTGCCAGCACCCCTGGGGGCCGTTATAATGAGCAGTTCTTC; cdr3_aa: CASTPGGRYNEQFF
d_call: TRBD1; j_call: TRBJ1-3; clone_size: .; v_call: TRBV7-6; cdr3_nt: TGTGCCAGCAGCTCCTTACAGGGGTCCGGAAACACCATATATTTT; cdr3_aa: CASSSLQGSGNTIYF
d_call: .; j_call: TRBJ2-7; clone_size: once; v_call: TRBV6-5; cdr3_nt: TGTGCCAGCACCAGTTATGGCGAGCAGTACTTC; cdr3_aa: CASTSYGEQYF
d_call: .; j_call: TRBJ2-7; clone_size: .; v_call: TRBV7-6; cdr3_nt: TGTGCCAGCAGCTTAGAAAGAGGGGGAGAGCAGTACTTC; cdr3_aa: CASSLERGGEQYF
d_call: TRBD1; j_call: TRBJ2-6; clone_size: .; v_call: TRBV5-1; cdr3_nt: TGCGCCAGCAGCCCAGGACAGGGTAGGGCCAACGTCCTGACTTTC; cdr3_aa: CASSPGQGRANVLTF
d_call: .; j_call: TRBJ1-4; clone_size: .; v_call: TRBV3-1/TRBV3-2; cdr3_nt: TGTGCCAGCAGCCAATCTCAGGGATTTGGGGAAAAACTGTTTTTT; cdr3_aa: CASSQSQGFGEKLFF
d_call: TRBD1; j_call: TRBJ2-7; clone_size: .; v_call: TRBV6-5; cdr3_nt: TGTGCCAGCAGTTACTCGGGCAGGGGGAGTTACGAGCAGTACTTC; cdr3_aa: CASSYSGRGSYEQYF
d_call: TRBD2; j_call: TRBJ2-6; clone_size: .; v_call: TRBV5-6; cdr3_nt: TGTGCCAGCAGCTTGGACAGGGGATTGAGACTAGCGGCGGCCAACGTCCTGACTTTC; cdr3_aa: CASSLDRGLRLAAANVLTF
d_call: .; j_call: TRBJ2-1; clone_size: once; v_call: TRBV9; cdr3_nt: TGTGCCAGCAGCGTAGTCGACAGGTCTAATGAGCAGTTCTTC; cdr3_aa: CASSVVDRSNEQFF
d_call: TRBD1; j_call: TRBJ1-5; clone_size: .; v_call: TRBV5-6; cdr3_nt: TGTGCCAGCTCTCAAGAACAGGGGGAGATTCAGCCCCAGCATTTT; cdr3_aa: CASSQEQGEIQPQHF
d_call: TRBD1; j_call: TRBJ1-2; clone_size: few; v_call: TRBV13; cdr3_nt: TGTGCCAGCAGCGCCGGGACAGTTGGCTACACCTTC; cdr3_aa: CASSAGTVGYTF
d_call: TRBD1; j_call: TRBJ1-6; clone_size: .; v_call: TRBV5-1; cdr3_nt: TGCGCCAGCAGCTTAAGGGGGCGCGGCAATTCACCCCTCCACTTT; cdr3_aa: CASSLRGRGNSPLHF
d_call: TRBD2; j_call: TRBJ2-7; clone_size: .; v_call: TRBV27; cdr3_nt: TGTGCCAGCAGAGTATGGGGAGGGGTAGAAGAGCAGTACTTC; cdr3_aa: CASRVWGGVEEQYF
d_call: .; j_call: TRBJ2-7; clone_size: once; v_call: TRBV27; cdr3_nt: TGTGCCAGCAGTTTAGCGGGCCCACCCCGAAACCTTTACGAGCAGTACTTC; cdr3_aa: CASSLAGPPRNLYEQYF
d_call: TRBD1; j_call: TRBJ1-6; clone_size: .; v_call: TRBV29-1; cdr3_nt: TGCAGCGTCCCTTGGGGGGACAGGATAGGTTCACCCCTCCACTTT; cdr3_aa: CSVPWGDRIGSPLHF